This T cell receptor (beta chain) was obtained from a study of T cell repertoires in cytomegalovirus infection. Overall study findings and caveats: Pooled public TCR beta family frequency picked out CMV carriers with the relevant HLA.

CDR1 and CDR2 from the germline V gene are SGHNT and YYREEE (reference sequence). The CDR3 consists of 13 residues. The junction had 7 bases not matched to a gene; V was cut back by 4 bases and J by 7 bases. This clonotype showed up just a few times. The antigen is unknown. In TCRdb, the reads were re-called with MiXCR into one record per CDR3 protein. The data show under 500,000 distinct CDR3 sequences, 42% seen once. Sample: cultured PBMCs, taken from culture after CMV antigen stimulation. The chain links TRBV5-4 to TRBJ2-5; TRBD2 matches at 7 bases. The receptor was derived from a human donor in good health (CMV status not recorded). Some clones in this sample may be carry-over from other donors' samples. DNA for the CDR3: TGTGCCAGCAGCCCGGGGGGTTGGAGGACCCAGTACTTC. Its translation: CASSPGGWRTQYF.